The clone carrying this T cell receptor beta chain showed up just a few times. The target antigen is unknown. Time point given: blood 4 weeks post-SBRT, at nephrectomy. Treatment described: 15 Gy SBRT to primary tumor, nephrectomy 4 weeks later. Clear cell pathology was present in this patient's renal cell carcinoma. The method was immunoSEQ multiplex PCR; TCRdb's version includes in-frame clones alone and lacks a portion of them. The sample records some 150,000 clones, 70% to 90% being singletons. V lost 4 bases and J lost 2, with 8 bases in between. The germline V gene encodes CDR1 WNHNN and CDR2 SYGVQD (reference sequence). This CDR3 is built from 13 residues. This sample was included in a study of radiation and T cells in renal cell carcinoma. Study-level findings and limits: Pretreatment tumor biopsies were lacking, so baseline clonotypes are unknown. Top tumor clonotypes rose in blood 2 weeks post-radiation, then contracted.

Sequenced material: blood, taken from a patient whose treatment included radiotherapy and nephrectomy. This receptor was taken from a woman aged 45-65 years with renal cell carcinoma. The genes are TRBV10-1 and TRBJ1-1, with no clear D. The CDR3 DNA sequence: TGCGCCAGCAGTGCGAGGATTAACACTGAAGCTTTCTTT. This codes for CASSARINTEAFF.